The entry that follows covers one T cell receptor (beta chain) sequence. Its target is not known. The data were taken from a study of T-cell reconstitution after alpha-beta-depleted transplantation in children. Notes on the study in general: In some patients, recipient T cells and intrathymic progenitors surviving conditioning explained high day-60 diversity. One year post-transplant, T-cell counts and diversity were largely derived from T cells produced anew. Several hundred expanded graft clones reportedly were the source of alpha-beta T cells about two months after transplant.

This sample's TCRbeta library carried unique molecular identifier barcodes. TCRdb analysed the PCR reads with MiXCR anew, one entry per CDR3 protein. The data show approximately 800,000 distinct CDR3 sequences, about 16% seen once. The CDR3 runs 15 residues. Germline V lookup: CDR1 LGHDT, CDR2 YNNKEL (reference sequence). V gave up 5 bases and J gave up 3 bases; unmatched junction bases: 9. This clonotype was sampled from a male patient younger than 18 who had a stem cell transplant for acute lymphoblastic leukemia, so the T cells may come from the graft donor. The rearrangement uses TRBV3-1 and TRBJ2-7; 8 bases are shared with TRBD1. The specimen comprised PBMCs, mostly from graft donor cells, sampled 360 days after TCRalphabeta/CD19-depleted stem cell transplant. CDR3 bases: TGTGCCAGCAGCGGAACGCTTACAGGGGGCTACGAGCAGTACTTC. Encoded protein: CASSGTLTGGYEQYF.